The present entry profiles one T cell receptor (beta chain) with its context. The target of this receptor is not known. Base quality data are lacking; no much larger clone is found one base away. The donors were included in the validation cohort of 90 to 150 subjects, a group kept apart from the approximately 690-subject first cohort. The data stem from a study of cytomegalovirus exposure and HLA in healthy donors (dated by TCRdb to the late 2010s). Background on the whole study: According to a later analysis, one platform produced both the roughly 110 validation repertoires and the 670 or so repertoires of the first cohort. The aim of the study was to test whether cataloging public T cell receptors could identify signatures of past pathogen exposure. Along with the approximately 670-subject first cohort, a separate validation cohort of over 90 different subjects was used. The study combined high-throughput TCR immunosequencing, statistical association of individual TCRs with disease status, and machine learning to predict cytomegalovirus infection status. Results and caveats for the whole study, not just this receptor: A later analysis lacked HLA typing for the validation cohort, so it scored co-occurrence in that cohort across all 120 or so repertoires. While some public TCRs were present in many individuals, most TCR sequences turned up only very rarely across donors. Of the cluster scores, 94% were above 0 in a later analysis, which found that TCRs clustered in the first cohort also tended to co-occur in the 95 to 150 validation repertoires. In vitro tests confirmed that three of the cytomegalovirus-associated TCR beta chains recognize cytomegalovirus antigens. The authors suggested that the approach could potentially be generalized to other disease states and immunological phenotypes. In the study, approximately 160 TCR beta chains were listed as associated with cytomegalovirus. The classifier was reported to diagnose cytomegalovirus status with high specificity and sensitivity in both the original and validation cohorts.

The library relied on the immunoSEQ multiplex PCR assay. The source study handled its data this way. To diagnose cytomegalovirus status from the catalog of TCR beta chain sequences, a statistical classification framework was built. Drawn from immuneACCESS, this table holds only the in-frame rearrangements with V and J called that TCRdb kept. Clones are partly lost; checked studies trace under half to an unresolved V gene and leave the rest unexplained. From that table come the V and J calls and clone size; the DNA was used to work out D and trimming. This sample lists tens of thousands of clones; approximately 94% were detected once. Of the sample, 2.5% to 4% is held by the ten largest clones. Sequences were obtained from PBMCs. This receptor was taken from a woman aged 18-29 years in good health and CMV-seropositive.

The nucleotides are TGTGCCGGAGCCAATAATTATGGCTACACCTTC. Its translation is CAGANNYGYTF. The rearrangement joined TRBV6-5 to TRBJ1-2, with no confidently assigned D gene. There are 11 amino acids in the CDR3, from cysteine to phenylalanine inclusive. Only the CDR3 DNA is retained, 33 bases long and in frame from the first base. CDR1 MNHEY and CDR2 SVGAGI were looked up in the germline V gene. V is reduced by 11 bases and J by 5 bases, leaving a spacing of 12 bases between them.